Sequencing of this T cell receptor beta chain was carried out in a study of blood T cell repertoires in COVID-19. Study information: Acute and convalescent COVID-19 samples came from the United States, Italy and Spain. In each case, the material was cDNA or gDNA derived from T cells, B-cell-depleted T cells, or PBMCs.

The data were produced by immunoSEQ multiplex PCR, yet TCRdb's version contains in-frame clones alone and is incomplete. The repertoire holds roughly 410,000 clones, with more than 75% as singletons. Trimming cost V 1 base and J 10 bases, with 14 bases left between them. The CDR3 contains 15 residues. CDR1 is SGHVS, CDR2 FQNEAQ, per germline. Source material: peripheral blood. The V call is TRBV7-8, the J call TRBJ1-6; maybe TRBD1 (6 bases). This sequence was found in a woman aged 55-69 years with COVID-19, enrolled during active disease. CDR3 loop: CASSLVVQGRSPLHF. The CDR3 DNA follows: TGTGCCAGCAGCTTAGTTGTTCAGGGGCGATCACCCCTCCACTTT.